A selection of T cell receptor beta chains follows, all from one sample in a study of cytomegalovirus exposure and HLA in healthy donors. The data were produced by immunoSEQ multiplex PCR, yet TCRdb's version contains in-frame clones alone and is incomplete. The sample holds about 190,000 clones, under 80% seen once. The sequenced sample consisted of PBMCs. The receptors were gathered from a man aged 25 to 40 in good health and CMV-seropositive. Both conserved end residues are trimmed from each CDR3. The order of the fields is J gene, V gene, CDR3 protein.

j_call: TRBJ2-3
v_call: TRBV30
cdr3_aa: AWSVLDWAQY

j_call: TRBJ2-2
v_call: TRBV9
cdr3_aa: ASSVATGLAGGTGELF

j_call: TRBJ2-2
v_call: TRBV27
cdr3_aa: ASSFQTSGGSAGELF

j_call: TRBJ1-5
v_call: TRBV7-2
cdr3_aa: ASSRGQGDQPQH

j_call: TRBJ2-5
v_call: TRBV11-3
cdr3_aa: ASSFSGGLQETQY

j_call: TRBJ1-6
v_call: TRBV2
cdr3_aa: ASTERESGSPLH

j_call: TRBJ2-2
v_call: TRBV29-1
cdr3_aa: SVERRGELF

j_call: TRBJ1-1
v_call: TRBV5-5
cdr3_aa: ASSFGTGAGGTEAF

j_call: TRBJ1-5
v_call: TRBV19
cdr3_aa: ASSTLLTDSNQPQH

j_call: TRBJ2-2
v_call: TRBV19
cdr3_aa: ASTPGDRFSANTGELF

j_call: TRBJ2-5
v_call: TRBV19
cdr3_aa: ASSSAVETQY

j_call: TRBJ2-7
v_call: TRBV5-6
cdr3_aa: ASSPRSVYEQY

j_call: TRBJ2-7
v_call: TRBV6-5
cdr3_aa: ASSYSGQGVYEQY

j_call: TRBJ2-1
v_call: TRBV6-4
cdr3_aa: ASRGAPHNEQF

j_call: TRBJ1-6
v_call: TRBV5-6
cdr3_aa: ASSLTIITYNSPLH

j_call: TRBJ2-5
v_call: TRBV7-2
cdr3_aa: ASSLAGVGETQY

j_call: TRBJ2-7
v_call: TRBV5-5
cdr3_aa: ASSIPGQGYHEQY

j_call: TRBJ2-1
v_call: TRBV7-3
cdr3_aa: ASSSGFGYNEQF

j_call: TRBJ2-7
v_call: TRBV11-3
cdr3_aa: ASSARQGGPEQY

j_call: TRBJ1-3
v_call: TRBV6-5
cdr3_aa: ASSGGGNTIY

j_call: TRBJ2-5
v_call: TRBV6-5
cdr3_aa: ASSYSRGQETQY

j_call: TRBJ1-6
v_call: TRBV5-1
cdr3_aa: ASSLAPGTEESPLH

j_call: TRBJ2-2
v_call: TRBV4-1
cdr3_aa: ASSQASGGLETGELF

j_call: TRBJ2-3
v_call: TRBV6-1
cdr3_aa: ASRRTGSDTQY

j_call: TRBJ2-2
v_call: TRBV6-4
cdr3_aa: ASSRQENTGELF

j_call: TRBJ2-7
v_call: TRBV28
cdr3_aa: ASTPGGGGSSYEQY

j_call: TRBJ2-1
v_call: TRBV7-9
cdr3_aa: ASSPGGSGAYNEQF

j_call: TRBJ1-1
v_call: TRBV6-6
cdr3_aa: ASSQPPGTEAF

j_call: TRBJ1-1
v_call: TRBV7-9
cdr3_aa: SSRPGTVEAF

j_call: TRBJ2-7
v_call: TRBV7-2
cdr3_aa: ASSLPFLIQGEQY

j_call: TRBJ2-3
v_call: TRBV7-2
cdr3_aa: ASRPSPGTDTQY

j_call: TRBJ1-2
v_call: TRBV2
cdr3_aa: ASNAGPNYGYT

j_call: TRBJ1-1
v_call: TRBV29-1
cdr3_aa: SVEGQIQETEAF

j_call: TRBJ2-3
v_call: TRBV5-4
cdr3_aa: ASSLAASGGENTQY

j_call: TRBJ2-7
v_call: TRBV28
cdr3_aa: ASSGPPPAYEQY

j_call: TRBJ2-3
v_call: TRBV9
cdr3_aa: ASSAPGHITDTQY

j_call: TRBJ1-1
v_call: TRBV4-2
cdr3_aa: ASSQVGDSKNTEAF

j_call: TRBJ1-4
v_call: TRBV7-9
cdr3_aa: ASSLGGGQGAEKLF

j_call: TRBJ2-7
v_call: TRBV6-5
cdr3_aa: ASSYQDRAYEQY

j_call: TRBJ2-7
v_call: TRBV9
cdr3_aa: ASSVEFVRGDEQY

j_call: TRBJ2-3
v_call: TRBV7-9
cdr3_aa: AFLLAGAPDTQY

j_call: TRBJ2-1
v_call: TRBV9
cdr3_aa: ASSPGPRTSGRALPYNEQF

j_call: TRBJ2-2
v_call: TRBV30
cdr3_aa: AWSERLSGELF

j_call: TRBJ1-1
v_call: TRBV6-5
cdr3_aa: ASSYAWTGGNTEAF

j_call: TRBJ2-3
v_call: TRBV6-5
cdr3_aa: ASSYSGQALNTQY

j_call: TRBJ1-1
v_call: TRBV7-2
cdr3_aa: ASTLAALYTEAF

j_call: TRBJ1-2
v_call: TRBV2
cdr3_aa: ASSPGDRANYGYT

j_call: TRBJ2-3
v_call: TRBV7-6
cdr3_aa: ASSLAQGVGTQY

j_call: TRBJ1-3
v_call: TRBV11-2
cdr3_aa: ASSFNSGNTIY

j_call: TRBJ2-7
v_call: TRBV19
cdr3_aa: ASSIGTGYEQY

j_call: TRBJ1-2
v_call: TRBV18
cdr3_aa: ASSADSNYGYT

j_call: TRBJ1-5
v_call: TRBV7-9
cdr3_aa: ASSLAGTGNQPQH

j_call: TRBJ2-2
v_call: TRBV5-4
cdr3_aa: ASSSPQKGVDGELF

j_call: TRBJ2-3
v_call: TRBV1
cdr3_aa: TSSQVRGGVGDTQY

j_call: TRBJ2-3
v_call: TRBV6-1
cdr3_aa: ASSDRKGQRHLGTQY

j_call: TRBJ2-5
v_call: TRBV5-1
cdr3_aa: ASSFGVNRETQY

j_call: TRBJ2-7
v_call: TRBV5-1
cdr3_aa: ASSFGRTGGDYEQY

j_call: TRBJ2-5
v_call: TRBV25-1
cdr3_aa: ASSSGLGRGQETQY

j_call: TRBJ2-7
v_call: TRBV28
cdr3_aa: ASSPPGTGYEQY